This T cell receptor beta chain originates from a study of blood T cell repertoires in COVID-19. Clones were read by immunoSEQ multiplex PCR, and TCRdb kept only the in-frame ones, dropping some. The sample records a few hundred thousand clones, 85% to 90% being singletons. Germline V lookup: CDR1 SEHNR, CDR2 FQNEAQ (reference sequence). V was shortened by 0 bases and J by 1 base, with 9 bases between the two germline ends. This CDR3 is built from 15 residues. The chain employs TRBV7-9 and TRBJ1-1; D not certain. The sample comprised PBMCs or T cells enriched from blood (not recorded which). This TCR came from a woman aged 60 to 75 who had recovered from COVID-19. The CDR3: CASSLARAGNTEAFF. CDR3 DNA sequence: TGTGCCAGCAGCTTAGCGAGGGCAGGGAACACTGAAGCTTTCTTT.